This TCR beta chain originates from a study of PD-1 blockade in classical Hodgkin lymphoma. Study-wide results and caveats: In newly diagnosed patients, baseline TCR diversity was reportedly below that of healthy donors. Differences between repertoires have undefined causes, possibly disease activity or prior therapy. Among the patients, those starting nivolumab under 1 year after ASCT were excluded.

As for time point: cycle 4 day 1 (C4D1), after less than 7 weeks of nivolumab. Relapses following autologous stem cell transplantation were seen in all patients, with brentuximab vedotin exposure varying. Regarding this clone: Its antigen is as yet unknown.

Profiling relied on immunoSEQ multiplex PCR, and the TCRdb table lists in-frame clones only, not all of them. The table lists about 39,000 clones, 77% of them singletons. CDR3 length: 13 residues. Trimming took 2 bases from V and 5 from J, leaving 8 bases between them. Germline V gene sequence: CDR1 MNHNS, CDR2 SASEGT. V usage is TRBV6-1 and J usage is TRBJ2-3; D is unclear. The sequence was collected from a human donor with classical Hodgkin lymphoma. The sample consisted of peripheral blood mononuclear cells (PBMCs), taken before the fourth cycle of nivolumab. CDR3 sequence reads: CASSESYLDTQYF. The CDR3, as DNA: TGTGCCAGCAGTGAATCGTATTTAGATACGCAGTATTTT.